The entry below gives a single T cell receptor (beta chain) sequence along with its context. The target of this receptor is not known. Base qualities are not provided; no much larger clone lies one nucleotide away. These data come from a study of blood T cell repertoires in COVID-19 (TCRdb year 2020). As for the study more broadly: The collaborator samples originated in the United States, Italy and Spain and spanned the acute and convalescent phases of COVID-19. The prospective study material was composed of cDNA or gDNA derived from T cells, B-cell-depleted T cells, or PBMCs. Deeply sampled blood TCRbeta repertoires from subjects exposed to, actively infected with, or recovered from COVID-19 were included in the dataset. The repertoires were released in a freely available public database intended as a resource for research on the immune response to SARS-CoV-2. Samples came from the ongoing ImmuneRACE study (first 160 participants) plus 1,254 subjects from 6 global collaborators. A de-identified subject ID, COVID-19 status, age in years and sex were almost always included in the sample metadata. Where HLA class I and class II types were available, the types were taken from metadata supplied by the sample provider, not from assay-based typing.

TCRbeta CDR3 regions were amplified from genomic DNA by means of the immunoSEQ Assay, a bias-controlled multiplex PCR. The paper's processing steps were these. The number of nucleated cells in each sample was estimated by amplification of reference gene primers within the assay. To quantify the absolute abundance of each unique TCRbeta CDR3 rearrangement, sequence reads were collapsed and filtered. For each sample, productive Simpson clonality was calculated by taking the square root of Simpson's diversity index across productive rearrangements. Not all clones reach the TCRdb copy of this immuneACCESS table, which keeps in-frame sequences only. Checked studies attribute under half of the gap to unresolved V genes and leave the rest unexplained. The DNA gave D and trimming, while V, J and clone size come from that table. Counted in this sample were some 300,000 clones; nearly 90% of them appeared once. Around 9% of the sample is taken by the ten largest.

Overall study results and their limits: Clinical and demographic metadata were provided uncurated, with the amount varying by source and participant.

In the prospective study, participants were about 18 to 100 years old, resided in 20 to 30 geographic areas of the United States, and were enrolled through a virtual design. Cohort assignment in the prospective study relied on participant-reported clinical history from a screening survey and a study questionnaire. Recovered participants in ImmuneRACE Cohort 3 were defined by two consecutive negative NP/OP PCR tests, clearance by a healthcare professional, or resolution of symptoms. In the prospective study, whole blood, serum and a nasopharyngeal or oropharyngeal swab were collected from each participant by mobile phlebotomists. Participants in the prospective study had the option to provide additional blood draws and questionnaires over an approximately two-month period. Before DNA extraction, blood samples from the prospective study were shipped at room temperature or frozen. The germline V gene (reference sequence) yields LNHDA for CDR1 and SQIVND for CDR2. Including cysteine and phenylalanine, the CDR3 has 16 amino acids. The only DNA kept is the CDR3, 48 bases in frame from the first base. V is cut by 0 bases and J by 0 bases, and the space between the germline ends is 12 bases.

This sequence was found in a woman aged 30 to 39 who had recovered from COVID-19. The sequencing sample was made of PBMCs or T cells enriched from blood (not recorded which). Recombination linked TRBV19 to TRBJ2-7; possibly the D gene is TRBD1, per 5 matching bases. CDR3 loop: CASSIDRSRDSYEQYF. The DNA reads as follows: TGTGCCAGTAGTATAGACCGGAGCAGGGACTCCTACGAGCAGTACTTC.